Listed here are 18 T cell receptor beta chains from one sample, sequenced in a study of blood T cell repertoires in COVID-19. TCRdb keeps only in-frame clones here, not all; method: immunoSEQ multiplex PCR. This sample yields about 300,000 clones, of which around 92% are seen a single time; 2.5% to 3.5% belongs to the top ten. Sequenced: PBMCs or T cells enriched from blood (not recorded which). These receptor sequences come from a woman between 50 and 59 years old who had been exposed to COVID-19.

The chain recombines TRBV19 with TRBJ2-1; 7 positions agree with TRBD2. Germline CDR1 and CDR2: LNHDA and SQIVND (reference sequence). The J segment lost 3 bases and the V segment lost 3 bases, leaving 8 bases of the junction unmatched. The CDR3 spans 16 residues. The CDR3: CASSIIARDYYNEQFF. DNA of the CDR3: TGTGCCAGTAGTATTATTGCTCGGGACTACTACAATGAGCAGTTCTTC.

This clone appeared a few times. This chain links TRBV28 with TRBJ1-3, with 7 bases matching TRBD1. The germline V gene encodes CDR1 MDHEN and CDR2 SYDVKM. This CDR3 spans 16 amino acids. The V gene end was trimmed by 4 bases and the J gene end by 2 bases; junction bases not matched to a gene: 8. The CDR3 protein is CASSSPHQGAGNTIYF. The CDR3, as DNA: TGTGCCAGCAGTTCACCCCACCAGGGGGCTGGAAACACCATATATTTT.

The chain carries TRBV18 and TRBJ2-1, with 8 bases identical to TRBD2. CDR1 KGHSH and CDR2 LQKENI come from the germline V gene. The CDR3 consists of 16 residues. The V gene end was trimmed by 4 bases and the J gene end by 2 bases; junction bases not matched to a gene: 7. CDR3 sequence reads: CASSRERGTTYNEQFF. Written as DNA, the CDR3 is TGTGCCAGCTCACGAGAGCGGGGGACTACCTACAATGAGCAGTTCTTC.

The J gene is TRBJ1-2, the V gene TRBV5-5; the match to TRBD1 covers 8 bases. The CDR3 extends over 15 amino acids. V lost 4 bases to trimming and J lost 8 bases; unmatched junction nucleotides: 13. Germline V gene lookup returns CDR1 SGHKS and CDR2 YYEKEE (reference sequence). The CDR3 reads CASSPHPGQVYGYTF. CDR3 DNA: TGTGCCAGCAGCCCGCATCCGGGACAGGTCTACGGCTACACCTTC.

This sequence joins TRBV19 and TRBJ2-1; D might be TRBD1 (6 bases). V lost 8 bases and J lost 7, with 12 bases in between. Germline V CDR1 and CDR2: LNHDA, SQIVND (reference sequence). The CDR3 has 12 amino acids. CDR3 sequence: CASEAGENEQFF. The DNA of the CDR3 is TGTGCCAGTGAGGCAGGGGAGAATGAGCAGTTCTTC.

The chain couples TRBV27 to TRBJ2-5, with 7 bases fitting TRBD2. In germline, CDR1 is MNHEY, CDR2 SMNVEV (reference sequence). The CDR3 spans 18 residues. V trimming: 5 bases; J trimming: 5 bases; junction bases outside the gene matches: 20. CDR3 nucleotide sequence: TGTGCCAGCAGTCCCCTCCCAATCTCAGCGGGGAACGGGGAGACCCAGTACTTC. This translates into CASSPLPISAGNGETQYF.

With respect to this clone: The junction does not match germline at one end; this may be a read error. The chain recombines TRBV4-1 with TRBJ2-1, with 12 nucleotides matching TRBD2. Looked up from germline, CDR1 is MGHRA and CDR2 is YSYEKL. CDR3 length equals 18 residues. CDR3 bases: TGCGCCAGCAGCCAAAGCGTTGCGACTAGCGGGGGATACAATGGGCAGTTCTTC. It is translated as CASSQSVATSGGYNGQFF.

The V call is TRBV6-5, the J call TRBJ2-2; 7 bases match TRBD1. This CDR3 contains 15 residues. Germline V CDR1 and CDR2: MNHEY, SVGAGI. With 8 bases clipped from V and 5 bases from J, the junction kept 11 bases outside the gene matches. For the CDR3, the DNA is TGTGCCAGCGGAAAAGAGGGGGCTGGAACCGGGGAGCTGTTTTTT. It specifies CASGKEGAGTGELFF.

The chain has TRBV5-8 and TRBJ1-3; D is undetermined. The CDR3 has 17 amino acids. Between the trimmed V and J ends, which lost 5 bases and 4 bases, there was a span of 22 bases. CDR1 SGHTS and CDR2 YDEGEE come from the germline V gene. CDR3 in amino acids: CASSFQKEGRKGNTIYF. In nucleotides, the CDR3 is TGTGCCAGCAGTTTTCAAAAGGAGGGCCGGAAGGGAAACACCATATATTTT. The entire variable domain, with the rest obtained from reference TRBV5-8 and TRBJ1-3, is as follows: EAGVTQSPTHLIKTRGQQATLRCSPISGHTSVYWYQQALGLGLQFLLWYDEGEERNRGNFPPRFSGRQFPNYSSELNVNALELEDSALYLCASSFQKEGRKGNTIYFGEGSWLTVV.

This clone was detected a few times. CDR3 region: CASSPQRQGVEQPQHF. CDR3 coding DNA: TGTGCCAGCTCACCACAGCGACAGGGGGTAGAGCAGCCCCAGCATTTT. The chain is built from TRBV18 and TRBJ1-5; 9 bases align to TRBD1. This CDR3 region has 16 residues. Germline CDR1 KGHSH, CDR2 LQKENI. V shed 1 base and J 7 bases; nucleotides not matched to a gene: 8.

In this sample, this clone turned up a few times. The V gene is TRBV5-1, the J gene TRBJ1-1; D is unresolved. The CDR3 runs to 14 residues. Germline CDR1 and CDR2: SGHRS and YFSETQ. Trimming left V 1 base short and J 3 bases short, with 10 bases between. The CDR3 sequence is CASSLPNMDTEAFF. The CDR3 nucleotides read TGCGCCAGCAGCTTGCCCAACATGGACACTGAAGCTTTCTTT.

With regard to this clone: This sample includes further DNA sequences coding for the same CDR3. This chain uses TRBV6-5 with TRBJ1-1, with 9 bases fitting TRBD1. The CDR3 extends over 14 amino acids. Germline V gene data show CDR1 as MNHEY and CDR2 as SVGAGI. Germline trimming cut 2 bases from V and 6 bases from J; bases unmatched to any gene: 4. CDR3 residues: CASSYRTGGSEAFF. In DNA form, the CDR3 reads TGTGCCAGCAGTTACCGCACAGGGGGCTCTGAAGCTTTCTTT.

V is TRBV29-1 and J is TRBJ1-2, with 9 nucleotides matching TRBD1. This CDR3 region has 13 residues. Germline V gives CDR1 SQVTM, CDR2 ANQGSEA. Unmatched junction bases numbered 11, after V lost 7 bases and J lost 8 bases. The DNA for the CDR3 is TGCAGCGATATTCCCGGGACAGGGCTAGGCTACACCTTC. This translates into CSDIPGTGLGYTF.

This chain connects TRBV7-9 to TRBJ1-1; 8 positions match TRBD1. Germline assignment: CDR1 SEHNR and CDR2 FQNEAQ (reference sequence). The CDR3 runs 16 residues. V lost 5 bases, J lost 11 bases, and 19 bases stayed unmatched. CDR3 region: CASSLSTPQDRVTAFF. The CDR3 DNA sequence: TGTGCCAGCAGCCTGTCGACCCCCCAGGACAGGGTAACGGCTTTCTTT. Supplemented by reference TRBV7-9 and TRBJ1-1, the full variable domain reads DTGVSQNPRHKITKRGQNVTFRCDPISEHNRLYWYRQTLGQGPEFLTYFQNEAQLEKSRLLSDRFSAERPKGSFSTLEIQRTEQGDSAMYLCASSLSTPQDRVTAFFGQGTRLTVV.

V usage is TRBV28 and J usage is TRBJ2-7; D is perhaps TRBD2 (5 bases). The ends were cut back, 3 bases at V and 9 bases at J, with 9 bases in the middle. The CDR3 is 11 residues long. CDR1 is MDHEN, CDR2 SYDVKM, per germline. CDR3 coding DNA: TGTGCCAGCAGTTTTAGAAGCGGGCAGTACTTC. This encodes CASSFRSGQYF.

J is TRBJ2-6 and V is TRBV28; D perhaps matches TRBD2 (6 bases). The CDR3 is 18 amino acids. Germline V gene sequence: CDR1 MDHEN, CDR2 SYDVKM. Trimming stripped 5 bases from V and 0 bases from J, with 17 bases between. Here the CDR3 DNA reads TGTGCCAGCAGTGCATCCCCGGGGAGGTTCTCTGGGGCCAACGTCCTGACTTTC. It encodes CASSASPGRFSGANVLTF.

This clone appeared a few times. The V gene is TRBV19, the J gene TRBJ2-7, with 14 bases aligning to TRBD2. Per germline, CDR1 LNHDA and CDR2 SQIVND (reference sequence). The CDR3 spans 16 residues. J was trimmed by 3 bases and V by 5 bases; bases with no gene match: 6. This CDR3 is CASSGLAGGKVYEQYF. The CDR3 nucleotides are TGTGCCAGTAGTGGACTAGCGGGGGGAAAAGTCTACGAGCAGTACTTC.

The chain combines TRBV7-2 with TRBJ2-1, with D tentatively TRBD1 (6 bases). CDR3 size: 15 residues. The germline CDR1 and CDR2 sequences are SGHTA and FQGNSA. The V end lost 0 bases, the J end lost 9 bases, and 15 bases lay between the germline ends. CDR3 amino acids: CASSLARQGSTEQFF. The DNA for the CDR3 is TGTGCCAGCAGCTTAGCGAGGCAGGGGAGTACTGAGCAGTTCTTC. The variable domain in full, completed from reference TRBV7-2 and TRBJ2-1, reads GAGVSQSPSNKVTEKGKDVELRCDPISGHTALYWYRQSLGQGLEFLIYFQGNSAPDKSGLPSDRFSAERTGGSVSTLTIQRTQQEDSAVYLCASSLARQGSTEQFFGPGTRLTVL.